Described below is a single T cell receptor beta chain sequence and its context. The table came from immunoSEQ multiplex PCR; TCRdb's copy has only in-frame clones and leaves some out. This table has 700,000 to 750,000 clones, roughly 88% appearing once. This sample is part of a study of shared T cell receptors in the human thymus. Germline V CDR1 and CDR2: MGHRA, YSYEKL. The CDR3 is 16 residues long. V lost 4 bases, J lost 4 bases, and 12 bases stayed unmatched. These same data were also listed under a study on human thymus T cells.

The sequenced material came from thymocytes. The sequence was obtained from a girl less than two years old with a congenital heart defect. The V and J genes are TRBV4-1 and TRBJ1-2, with 7 bases fitting TRBD1. The CDR3 coding sequence is TGCGCCAGCAGCCCTGCCGACAGGGCGCAGGGCTATGGCTACACCTTC. Encoded protein: CASSPADRAQGYGYTF.